Listed here are 27 T cell receptor beta chains from one sample, sequenced in a study of blood T cell repertoires in COVID-19. Assay used: immunoSEQ multiplex PCR; TCRdb lists only in-frame clones, some missing. This sample carries approximately 400,000 clones, around 83% of them seen once, and the ten largest clones take about 5.4%. The sample was PBMCs or T cells enriched from blood (not recorded which). Receptors were obtained from a woman aged 50 to 60 who had recovered from COVID-19.

This clone occurred once. This sequence joins TRBV5-1 and TRBJ2-5; weak D call: TRBD2 (6 bases). Germline-derived CDR1 and CDR2 are SGHRS and YFSETQ. The CDR3 has 16 residues. V was cut by 0 bases and J by 7 bases, with 19 bases left in between. The CDR3, as DNA: TGCGCCAGCAGCTTGGGGGGGGACGGCCTCCAGGGGACCCAGTACTTC. Amino acid sequence: CASSLGGDGLQGTQYF. The entire variable domain, with the rest obtained from reference TRBV5-1 and TRBJ2-5, is as follows: KAGVTQTPRYLIKTRGQQVTLSCSPISGHRSVSWYQQTPGQGLQFLFEYFSETQRNKGNFPGRFSGRQFSNSRSEMNVSTLELGDSALYLCASSLGGDGLQGTQYFGPGTRLLVL.

The chain is built from TRBV4-1 and TRBJ2-7; weak D call: TRBD2 (6 bases). Germline V CDR1 and CDR2: MGHRA, YSYEKL. Trimming pared 0 bases from V and 2 bases from J, leaving 14 bases between. This CDR3 comprises 16 residues. The chain's CDR3 is CASSQEGPGGAYEQYF. The CDR3 coding sequence is TGCGCCAGCAGCCAAGAAGGTCCGGGCGGGGCCTACGAGCAGTACTTC.

DNA of the CDR3: TGTGCCTGGAGCGGGACAGACAATTCACCCCTCCACTTT. It is translated as CAWSGTDNSPLHF. J is TRBJ1-6 and V is TRBV30; 7 nucleotides agree with TRBD1. From germline, CDR1 is GTSNPN and CDR2 SVGIG (reference sequence). Unmatched junction bases numbered 3, after V lost 3 bases and J lost 7 bases. The CDR3 consists of 13 residues.

This sequence joins TRBV15 and TRBJ1-1, with D possibly being TRBD1 (5 bases). The V end lost 5 bases, the J end lost 6 bases, and 13 bases lay between the germline ends. The CDR3 is made up of 13 amino acids. Germline V lookup: CDR1 LNHNV, CDR2 YYDKDF (reference sequence). This CDR3 is CATSGTGVAEAFF. DNA for the CDR3: TGTGCCACCAGCGGTACAGGTGTGGCTGAAGCTTTCTTT.

V and J are TRBV27 and TRBJ1-4; D remains unclear. The CDR3 consists of 14 residues. Germline loops: CDR1 MNHEY, CDR2 SMNVEV (reference sequence). V was cut by 4 bases and J by 0 bases, with 6 bases left in between. CDR3 sequence (DNA): TGTGCCAGCAGTTCCGTTGCAACTAATGAAAAACTGTTTTTT. Translation gives CASSSVATNEKLFF.

The V gene is TRBV7-2, the J gene TRBJ1-6, with TRBD1 matching over 8 bases. The CDR3 has 15 residues. Trimming removed 5 bases from V and 9 bases from J; junction bases left unmatched: 9. The germline gives CDR1 SGHTA, CDR2 FQGNSA. CDR3 nucleotides: TGTGCCAGCAGCGCCCGGACAGGGATTCGTTCACCCCTCCACTTT. The encoded protein is CASSARTGIRSPLHF.

This rearrangement joins TRBV19 to TRBJ1-2; 8 bases map to TRBD1. The ends lost 3 bases at V and 2 bases at J; junction bases unmatched: 8. The CDR3 length is 16 residues. Germline CDR1 reads LNHDA; CDR2 reads SQIVND (reference sequence). CDR3 region: CASSISWTGRNYGYTF. CDR3 DNA sequence: TGTGCCAGTAGTATCTCCTGGACAGGGCGGAACTATGGCTACACCTTC.

V gene TRBV4-2 combines with J gene TRBJ2-1; 10 bases are shared with TRBD2. In germline, CDR1 is LGHNA, CDR2 YNFKEQ. J gave up 2 bases and V 5 bases, and 6 bases lay outside the gene matches. The CDR3 spans 16 residues. The CDR3 loop is CASSIKGLATYNEQFF. CDR3 nucleotides: TGTGCCAGCAGCATAAAGGGACTAGCGACCTACAATGAGCAGTTCTTC.

This chain uses TRBV9 with TRBJ2-5, with D possibly matching TRBD2 (5 bases). The ends were cut back, 2 bases at V and 5 bases at J, with 16 bases in the middle. This CDR3 is 15 amino acids long. In germline, CDR1 is SGDLS, CDR2 YYNGEE. The CDR3: CASSVTGLAGETQYF. As DNA, the CDR3 is TGTGCCAGCAGCGTCACCGGCCTAGCCGGGGAGACCCAGTACTTC.

V is TRBV30 and J is TRBJ2-7; 8 bases fit TRBD2. V lost 5 bases and J lost 0; bases outside the gene matches: 9. The V gene's germline CDR1 is GTSNPN and CDR2 SVGIG (reference sequence). This CDR3 has 15 residues. The CDR3 region is CAWGKLSGNSYEQYF. For the CDR3, the DNA is TGTGCCTGGGGGAAACTTAGCGGGAACTCCTACGAGCAGTACTTC. Full variable domain (missing parts from reference TRBV30 and TRBJ2-7): SQTIHQWPATLVQPVGSPLSLECTVEGTSNPNLYWYRQAAGRGLQLLFYSVGIGQISSEVPQNLSASRPQDRQFILSSKKLLLSDSGFYLCAWGKLSGNSYEQYFGPGTRLTVT.

The V and J genes are TRBV2 and TRBJ2-7; 11 bases fit TRBD2. The CDR3 is 15 amino acids. Germline lookup yields CDR1 SNHLY and CDR2 FYNNEI. V was clipped by 8 bases and J by 6 bases; unmatched bases: 12. CDR3 bases: TGTGCCAGCGCGCCAATGACTAGCGGGACAGGCGAGCAGTACTTC. It specifies CASAPMTSGTGEQYF.

In this sample, this clone turned up once. The J gene is TRBJ1-2, the V gene TRBV9, with 7 nucleotides matching TRBD1. There are 15 residues in the CDR3. The V and J ends lost 4 bases and 0 bases, in that order; junction bases with no gene match: 6. CDR1 is SGDLS and CDR2 is YYNGEE in the germline V gene. The CDR3 nucleotides read TGTGCCAGCAGCTCCCGGACAGGCTCTAACTATGGCTACACCTTC. It codes for CASSSRTGSNYGYTF.

The V and J genes are TRBV6-6 and TRBJ2-4, with 8 nucleotides matching TRBD2. The J segment lost 3 bases and the V segment lost 8 bases, leaving 6 bases of the junction unmatched. Germline values: CDR1 MNHNY, CDR2 SVGAGI (reference sequence). This CDR3 region has 14 residues. CDR3 sequence: CASPPAGGKNIQYF. The DNA of the CDR3 is TGTGCCAGCCCGCCGGCGGGGGGCAAAAACATTCAGTACTTC.

This chain uses TRBV6-5 with TRBJ1-2, with TRBD1 matching 11 bases. The germline V gene has CDR1 MNHEY and CDR2 SVGAGI. The CDR3 is made up of 13 amino acids. V shed 11 bases, J shed 4 bases, and the junction held 6 bases outside the gene matches. Here the CDR3 reads CALGGQGGYGYTF. The CDR3 nucleotides read TGTGCCCTCGGGGGACAGGGGGGCTATGGCTACACCTTC.

This clone was counted only a few times. This chain joins TRBV11-3 and TRBJ2-2; D not resolved. CDR3 length: 12 residues. Germline-derived CDR1 and CDR2 are SGHNT and YENEEA. Trimming left V 5 bases short and J 7 bases short, with 8 bases between. The CDR3 DNA reads TGTGCCAGCAGCCGGGTTAGCGGGGAGCTGTTTTTT. Translating it yields CASSRVSGELFF.

The chain uses TRBV2 and TRBJ1-1; D unclear. V was trimmed by 6 bases and J by 3 bases, leaving 8 bases between them. This CDR3 is built from 12 residues. Germline V gives CDR1 SNHLY, CDR2 FYNNEI. CDR3 bases: TGTGCCAGCAGATTAGATGACACTGAAGCTTTCTTT. It is translated as CASRLDDTEAFF.

The chain uses TRBV18 and TRBJ1-1; 7 bases are a match to TRBD1. The germline gives CDR1 KGHSH, CDR2 LQKENI. With V trimmed by 4 bases and J by 4 bases, 6 bases remained unmatched. The length of the CDR3 is 14 residues. The CDR3 sequence is CASSRQGTRTEAFF. CDR3 nucleotides: TGTGCCAGCTCACGACAGGGTACGCGCACTGAAGCTTTCTTT.

This chain links TRBV5-1 with TRBJ2-2; 11 bases line up with TRBD2. The germline gives CDR1 SGHRS, CDR2 YFSETQ. The CDR3 consists of 16 residues. The J segment lost 0 bases and the V segment lost 5 bases, leaving 3 bases of the junction unmatched. In nucleotides, the CDR3 is TGCGCCAGCAGTCATAGCGGGAGGGCGAACACCGGGGAGCTGTTTTTT. As protein: CASSHSGRANTGELFF.

The chain couples TRBV18 to TRBJ1-2; 7 bases are a match to TRBD1. The CDR3 runs 15 residues. The germline gives CDR1 KGHSH, CDR2 LQKENI. V lost 3 bases to trimming and J lost 5 bases; unmatched junction nucleotides: 9. The CDR3 nucleotides are TGTGCCAGCTCACCTAACAGGGGTTTGGGTTATGGCTACACCTTC. It specifies CASSPNRGLGYGYTF.

This chain connects TRBV7-9 to TRBJ1-2; 8 nucleotides agree with TRBD1. The CDR3 totals 17 residues. With V trimmed by 5 bases and J by 2 bases, 13 bases remained unmatched. Germline lookup yields CDR1 SEHNR and CDR2 FQNEAQ (reference sequence). The CDR3 region is CASSPGGQAHQNYGYTF. The CDR3 DNA follows: TGTGCCAGCAGCCCCGGGGGACAGGCCCATCAAAACTATGGCTACACCTTC.

The chain uses TRBV19 and TRBJ1-5, with D perhaps TRBD1 (5 bases). The ends were cut back, 4 bases at V and 3 bases at J, with 13 bases in the middle. This CDR3 spans 15 amino acids. Germline V CDR1 and CDR2: LNHDA, SQIVND (reference sequence). CDR3 loop: CASSTTATTNQPQHF. As DNA, the CDR3 is TGTGCCAGTAGTACGACAGCTACTACCAATCAGCCCCAGCATTTT.

This clone has a single count. This chain connects TRBV9 to TRBJ2-7; D is possibly TRBD2 (6 bases). The CDR3 runs to 17 residues. V was shortened by 4 bases and J by 4 bases, with 24 bases between the two germline ends. CDR1 and CDR2 (germline): SGDLS, YYNGEE. CDR3 sequence (DNA): TGTGCCAGCAGCCCTCGAGGGACTTTCCCCTTTTTTTACGAGCAGTACTTC. Protein sequence: CASSPRGTFPFFYEQYF.

Remarks on this clone: This same CDR3 is encoded by further DNA sequences in the sample. The chain joins TRBV5-1 to TRBJ1-5; 9 nucleotides align to TRBD1. Unmatched junction bases numbered 3, after V lost 3 bases and J lost 5 bases. Germline CDR1 and CDR2: SGHRS and YFSETQ. This CDR3 is 14 amino acids long. CDR3: CASSSGQGDQPQHF. In DNA form, the CDR3 reads TGCGCCAGCAGCTCGGGACAGGGTGATCAGCCCCAGCATTTT.

The gene calls are TRBV2 and TRBJ1-4, with D unresolved. The CDR3 contains 13 residues. Germline lookup yields CDR1 SNHLY and CDR2 FYNNEI. Trimming pared 11 bases from V and 6 bases from J, leaving 16 bases between. CDR3 nucleotide sequence: TGTGCCGGGCGGGTCGGCTTATATGAAAAACTGTTTTTT. This sequence encodes CAGRVGLYEKLFF.

The chain combines TRBV18 with TRBJ1-1; weak D call: TRBD1 (5 bases). In germline, CDR1 is KGHSH, CDR2 LQKENI. This CDR3 is built from 14 residues. Trimming took 3 bases from V and 5 from J, leaving 13 bases between them. This chain's CDR3 is CASSPGGGSTEAFF. DNA for the CDR3: TGTGCCAGCTCACCGGGCGGGGGAAGTACTGAAGCTTTCTTT.

The chain uses TRBV30 and TRBJ1-4; possibly TRBD1 for D (6 bases). This CDR3 region has 15 residues. V gave up 1 base and J gave up 7 bases, with 16 bases separating them. Germline CDR1 is GTSNPN and CDR2 is SVGIG (reference sequence). The CDR3 sequence: CAWSGRGGRGEKLFF. The CDR3 coding sequence is TGTGCCTGGAGTGGCCGGGGGGGCCGAGGTGAAAAACTGTTTTTT.

This chain uses TRBV30 with TRBJ1-3; D remains ambiguous. With 4 bases removed from V and 4 bases from J, the gap between germline ends came to 11 bases. Germline V CDR1 and CDR2: GTSNPN, SVGIG (reference sequence). This CDR3 is built from 13 residues. The DNA of the CDR3 is TGTGCCTGGACCCGGGATCAGGGAAACACCATATATTTT. It translates to CAWTRDQGNTIYF.